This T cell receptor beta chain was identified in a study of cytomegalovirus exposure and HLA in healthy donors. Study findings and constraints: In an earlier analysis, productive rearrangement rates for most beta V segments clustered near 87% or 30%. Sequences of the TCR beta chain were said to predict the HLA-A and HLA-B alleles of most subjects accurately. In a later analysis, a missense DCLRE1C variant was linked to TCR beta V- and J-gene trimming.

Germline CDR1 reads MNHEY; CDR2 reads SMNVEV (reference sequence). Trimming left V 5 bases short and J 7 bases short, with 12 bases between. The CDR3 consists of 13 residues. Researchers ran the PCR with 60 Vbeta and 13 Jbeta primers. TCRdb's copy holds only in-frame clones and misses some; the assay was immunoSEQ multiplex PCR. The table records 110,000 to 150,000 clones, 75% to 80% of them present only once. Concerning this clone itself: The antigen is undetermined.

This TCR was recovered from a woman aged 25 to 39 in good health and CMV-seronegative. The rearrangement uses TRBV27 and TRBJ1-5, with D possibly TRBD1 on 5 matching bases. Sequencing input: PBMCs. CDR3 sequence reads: CASSPRGNQPQHF. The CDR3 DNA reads TGTGCCAGCAGTCCAAGGGGTAACCAGCCCCAGCATTTT.